This TCR beta chain derives from a study of T cell responses to AZD1222 COVID-19 vaccine. About the research overall: The analysis combined second doses at about 4 or about 12 weeks. Findings and caveats of the study: Dominant at 160-218 and 743-854, vaccine-associated CD4 TCRs also spanned spike. A mostly white British donor set with more females was recruited, and clonal diversity was possibly underestimated. Just 5 to 7 AZD1222 recipients tested seropositive at baseline.

Here immunoSEQ multiplex PCR was the method, and the copy in TCRdb shows in-frame clones only, minus some. The sample gives over 130,000 clones, about 86% of which show up once; about 3% is in the top ten. V dropped 5 bases and J dropped 3; count of bases not matched to a gene: 4. The germline CDR1 and CDR2 sequences are GTSNPN and SVGIG (reference sequence). The CDR3 spans 13 residues. About this clone: Antigen specificity is unknown.

Sequenced here: peripheral blood, sampled on day 0 of AZD1222 vaccination. The receptor was derived from an adult in good health. V gene TRBV30 combines with J gene TRBJ1-5; 7 bases match TRBD1. The CDR3 spells CAWAGQANQPQHF. The DNA of the CDR3 is TGTGCCTGGGCCGGACAGGCCAATCAGCCCCAGCATTTT.